Sequencing of this T cell receptor (beta chain) was carried out in a study of T cell changes during pregnancy in multiple sclerosis. Unmatched junction bases numbered 2, after V lost 0 bases and J lost 2 bases. CDR3 length: 15 amino acids. Germline V gives CDR1 SGHTA, CDR2 FQGNSA. Measured with immunoSEQ multiplex PCR; TCRdb has only the in-frame clones, and not every one. The sample comprises 35,000 to 45,000 clones, roughly nine tenths of which are singletons, and 1% to 1.5% rests with the top ten. The material was peripheral blood, obtained before pregnancy. This TCR was sampled from a female donor with multiple sclerosis, enrolled in a pregnancy study. The gene calls are TRBV7-2 and TRBJ2-7; 9 bases fit TRBD1. The CDR3 spells CASSLATGGTYEQYF. CDR3 nucleotides: TGTGCCAGCAGCTTAGCAACAGGGGGCACCTACGAGCAGTACTTC.